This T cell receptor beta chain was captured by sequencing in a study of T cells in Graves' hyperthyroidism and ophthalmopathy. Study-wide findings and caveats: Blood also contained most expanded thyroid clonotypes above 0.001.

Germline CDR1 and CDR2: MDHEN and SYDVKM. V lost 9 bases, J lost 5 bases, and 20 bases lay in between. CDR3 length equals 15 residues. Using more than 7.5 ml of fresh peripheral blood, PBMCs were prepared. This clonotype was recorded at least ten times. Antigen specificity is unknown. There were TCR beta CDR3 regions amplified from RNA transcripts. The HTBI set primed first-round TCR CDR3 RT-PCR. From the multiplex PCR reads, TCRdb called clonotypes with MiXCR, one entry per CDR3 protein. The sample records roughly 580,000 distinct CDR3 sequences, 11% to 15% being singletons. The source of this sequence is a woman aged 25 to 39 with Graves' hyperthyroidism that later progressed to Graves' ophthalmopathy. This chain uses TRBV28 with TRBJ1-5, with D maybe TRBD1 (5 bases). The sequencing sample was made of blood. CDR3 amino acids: CASSRGAAFYQPQHF. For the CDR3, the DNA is TGTGCCAGTAGCCGAGGGGCAGCCTTCTATCAGCCCCAGCATTTT.